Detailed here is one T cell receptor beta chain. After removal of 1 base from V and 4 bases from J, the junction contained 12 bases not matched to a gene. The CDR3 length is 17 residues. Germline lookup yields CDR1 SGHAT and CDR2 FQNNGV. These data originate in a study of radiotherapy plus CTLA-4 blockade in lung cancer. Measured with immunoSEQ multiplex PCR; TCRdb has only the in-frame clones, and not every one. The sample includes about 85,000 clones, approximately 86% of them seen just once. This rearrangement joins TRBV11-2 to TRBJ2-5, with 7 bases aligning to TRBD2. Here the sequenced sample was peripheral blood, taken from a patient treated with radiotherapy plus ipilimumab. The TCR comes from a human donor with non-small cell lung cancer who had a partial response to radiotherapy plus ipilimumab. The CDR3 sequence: CASSLGYRGRAGETQYF. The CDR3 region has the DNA TGTGCCAGCAGCTTAGGTTATAGAGGGAGGGCCGGAGAGACCCAGTACTTC.